These T cell receptor beta chains were read from a single sample in a study of blood T cell repertoires in COVID-19. The repertoire was sequenced with immunoSEQ multiplex PCR; TCRdb's copy has only in-frame clones and lacks some. Of about 200,000 clones listed, about 80% are singletons. The sample was peripheral blood. All receptors come from a human donor with acute or convalescent COVID-19. The donor label of this sample is uncertain. Each CDR3 is given with its conserved first and last residue.

TRBV14	CASSRITGLNTEAFF
TRBV7-2	CASSFSWTSGYEQYF
TRBV9	CASSVAAGNNSPLHF
TRBV6-2/TRBV6-3	CASSPSRVRSDGYTF
TRBV2	CASSVRGTGGEAFF
TRBV2	CASSRDREGQPQHF
TRBV5-1	CASSSMTGDYGYTF
TRBV27	CASSSTGTGTDTQYF
TRBV19	CASNADRGVSQPQHF
TRBV19	CASTSLSNYGYTF
TRBV7-3	CASSLTGQPSEVAFF
TRBV5-1	CASSTGLAGGRGAGELFF
TRBV12-3/TRBV12-4	CASSRLGTEAFF
TRBV19	CASSPQGAKNIQYF
TRBV10-2	CASLRGNTDTQYF
TRBV6-1	CASSESWDRAYEQYF
TRBV5-1	CASSLDSDTQYF
TRBV5-4	CASSLQVGQHYGYTF
TRBV7-2	CASSLSTGGPSGYTF
TRBV29-1	CSVVYGIAGTGELFF
TRBV9	CASSSRTGGLEQFF
TRBV9	CASSVGDTVREKLFF
TRBV6-5	CASIGRQGGELFF